These 13 T cell receptor beta chains share one sample of origin, sequenced in a study of blood T cells in healthy people across ages. A J-beta primer mix and a sample-barcoded 5' primer were used in a second PCR of about 7 to 12 cycles. TCRdb independently ran MiXCR on the 5' RACE reads; one entry per CDR3 protein. The data show hundreds of thousands of distinct CDR3 sequences, with 49% seen just once and under 35% held by the top ten. The specimen sequenced was blood. The receptors were sampled from a woman aged 55-75 years in good health.

J is TRBJ2-5 and V is TRBV7-2; 7 bases fit TRBD2. CDR1 is SGHTA and CDR2 is FQGNSA in the germline V gene. This CDR3 spans 14 amino acids. Losses at the gene ends were 5 bases for V and 3 bases for J; bases not matched to a gene: 6. CDR3 sequence (DNA): TGTGCCAGCAGCCTCAACGGACTAGAAGAGACCCAGTACTTC. This sequence encodes CASSLNGLEETQYF.

About this clonotype itself: Germline and junction disagree at one end, which may indicate a read error. The V call is TRBV6-6, the J call TRBJ2-7; 11 nucleotides align to TRBD2. Germline loops: CDR1 MNHNY, CDR2 SVGAGI (reference sequence). This CDR3 comprises 15 residues. The CDR3 spells CASRYFGLAGYEQYF. As DNA, the CDR3 is TGTGCCAGCAGATACTTCGGACTAGCGGGCTACGAGCAGTACTTC.

This clonotype showed up just a few times. CDR3 sequence (DNA): TGTGCCATCAGTGAGGTAGAGGGAGGGCCGCAAGAGACCCAGTACTTC. Translating it yields CAISEVEGGPQETQYF. V usage is TRBV10-3 and J usage is TRBJ2-5; TRBD2 matches at 7 bases. Germline V CDR1 and CDR2: ENHRY, SYGVKD. The CDR3 runs to 16 residues. V was clipped by 2 bases and J by 2 bases; unmatched bases: 8.

This clonotype has only a few counts. The chain uses TRBV27 and TRBJ1-5; D call uncertain. Trimming took off 5 bases at V and 7 bases at J, with 12 bases between the two ends. Per the germline V gene, CDR1 is MNHEY and CDR2 is SMNVEV (reference sequence). The CDR3 covers 13 residues. The CDR3 reads CASSVVPGQPQHF. The CDR3 region has the DNA TGTGCCAGCAGTGTCGTACCCGGACAGCCCCAGCATTTT.

V is TRBV7-2 and J is TRBJ2-7; 7 bases map to TRBD2. Germline loops: CDR1 SGHTA, CDR2 FQGNSA. The CDR3 is 14 residues long. V was pared by 3 bases and J by 2 bases, with 4 bases of the junction left unmatched. For the CDR3, the DNA is TGTGCCAGCAGCTTTAGTCTAGCGGCCTACGAGCAGTACTTC. It codes for CASSFSLAAYEQYF.

The V gene is TRBV20-1, the J gene TRBJ2-7; no firm D call. The CDR3 runs to 13 residues. Germline lookup yields CDR1 DFQATT and CDR2 SNEGSKA (reference sequence). The V gene lost 4 bases and the J gene lost 3 bases, with 13 bases spanning the gap. CDR3: CSATNPDHYEQYF. Here the CDR3 DNA reads TGCAGTGCTACCAATCCGGATCACTACGAGCAGTACTTC.

In this sample, this clonotype turned up a few times. A much larger clone lies one base from this, so it may be a read error. This chain uses TRBV20-1 with TRBJ2-5; TRBD2 might be the D (6 bases). Germline-derived CDR1 and CDR2 are DFQATT and SNEGSKA (reference sequence). The CDR3 consists of 14 residues. The V end lost 0 bases, the J end lost 11 bases, and 19 bases lay between the germline ends. The CDR3 coding sequence is TGCAGTGCTAGAGATCCGGGGAGGAACAATGAGCAGTACTTC. Translating gives CSARDPGRNNEQYF.

This clonotype showed up just a few times. The gene calls are TRBV4-3 and TRBJ2-1; 7 bases agree with TRBD2. Trimming at V came to 6 bases and at J to 7 bases, leaving 12 bases not matched to a gene. CDR1 is LGHNA, CDR2 YSLEER, per germline. The CDR3 is 15 residues long. In DNA, the CDR3 is TGCGCCAGCAGACGGACTAGAACTGGGCTTAATGAGCAGTTCTTC. Residues: CASRRTRTGLNEQFF.

This clonotype has only a few counts. V and J are TRBV7-9 and TRBJ2-1; D remains unclear. There are 15 residues in the CDR3. Trimming cost V 5 bases and J 12 bases, with 23 bases left between them. CDR1 SEHNR and CDR2 FQNEAQ come from the germline V gene (reference sequence). CDR3 sequence: CASSAESGSLCGQFF. The CDR3 coding sequence is TGTGCCAGCAGCGCCGAATCAGGCTCCCTTTGTGGGCAGTTCTTC.

The chain has TRBV5-5 and TRBJ1-6; TRBD1 aligns across 7 bases. Losses at the gene ends were 4 bases for V and 7 bases for J; bases not matched to a gene: 23. In germline, CDR1 is SGHKS, CDR2 YYEKEE (reference sequence). This CDR3 comprises 20 residues. The DNA for the CDR3 is TGTGCCAGCAGCCCTGAATTGGACCCACTTTACAGGGGCCGAAATTCACCCCTCCACTTT. Translating it yields CASSPELDPLYRGRNSPLHF. Combining the CDR3 with reference TRBV5-5 and TRBJ1-6 gives the whole variable domain DAGVTQSPTHLIKTRGQQVTLRCSPISGHKSVSWYQQVLGQGPQFIFQYYEKEERGRGNFPDRFSARQFPNYSSELNVNALLLGDSALYLCASSPELDPLYRGRNSPLHFGNGTRLTVT.

The V and J genes are TRBV5-6 and TRBJ1-1; a possible D gene is TRBD1 (5 bases). Germline-derived CDR1 and CDR2 are SGHDT and YYEEEE. The CDR3 has 16 residues. Deletions cut 0 bases from V and 1 base from J, with 13 bases between. The CDR3 nucleotides read TGTGCCAGCAGCTTGGCCGAAAGGGGCCGGAACACTGAAGCTTTCTTT. Its protein product is CASSLAERGRNTEAFF. Complete variable domain (other parts from reference TRBV5-6 and TRBJ1-1): DAGVTQSPTHLIKTRGQQVTLRCSPKSGHDTVSWYQQALGQGPQFIFQYYEEEERQRGNFPDRFSGHQFPNYSSELNVNALLLGDSALYLCASSLAERGRNTEAFFGQGTRLTVV.

This clonotype was found a few times. The rearrangement joins TRBV9 to TRBJ2-1; D may be TRBD1 or TRBD2 (5 bases each). Germline assignment: CDR1 SGDLS and CDR2 YYNGEE. CDR3 length equals 14 residues. Trimming left V 0 bases short and J 7 bases short, with 11 bases between. The DNA for the CDR3 is TGTGCCAGCAGCGTAGCCGGGACCCTAAATGAGCAGTTCTTC. It specifies CASSVAGTLNEQFF.

The chain carries TRBV3-1 and TRBJ1-1, with TRBD1 as a possible D gene (5 bases). Germline V gene lookup returns CDR1 LGHDT and CDR2 YNNKEL (reference sequence). The CDR3 has 13 amino acids. V was clipped by 2 bases and J by 11 bases, with 15 bases between them. The CDR3 loop reads CASSQQSGSRAFF. As DNA, the CDR3 is TGTGCCAGCAGCCAACAATCAGGGTCCCGGGCTTTCTTT. The full variable domain, with the rest looked up from reference TRBV3-1 and TRBJ1-1, is DTAVSQTPKYLVTQMGNDKSIKCEQNLGHDTMYWYKQDSKKFLKIMFSYNNKELIINETVPNRFSPKSPDKAHLNLHINSLELGDSAVYFCASSQQSGSRAFFGQGTRLTVV.